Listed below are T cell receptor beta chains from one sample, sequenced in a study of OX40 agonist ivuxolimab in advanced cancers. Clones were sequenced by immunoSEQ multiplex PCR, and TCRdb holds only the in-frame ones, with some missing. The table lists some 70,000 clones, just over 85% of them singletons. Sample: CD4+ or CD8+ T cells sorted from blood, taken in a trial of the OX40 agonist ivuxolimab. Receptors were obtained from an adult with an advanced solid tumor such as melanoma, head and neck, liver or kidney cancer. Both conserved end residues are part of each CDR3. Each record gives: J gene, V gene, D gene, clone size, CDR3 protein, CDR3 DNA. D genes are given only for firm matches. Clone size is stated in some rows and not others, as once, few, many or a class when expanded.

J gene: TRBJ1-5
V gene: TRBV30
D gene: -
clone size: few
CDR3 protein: CAWSGPGTRNQPQHF
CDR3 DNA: TGTGCCTGGAGTGGGCCAGGGACCCGGAATCAGCCCCAGCATTTT

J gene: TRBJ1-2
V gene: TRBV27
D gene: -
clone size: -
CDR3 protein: CASSLGPSGDRSF
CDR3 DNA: TGTGCCAGCAGTTTAGGCCCCTCAGGGGATCGAAGCTTC

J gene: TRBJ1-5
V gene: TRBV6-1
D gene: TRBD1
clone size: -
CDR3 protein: CASNTGGGNQPQHF
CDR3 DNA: TGTGCCAGCAACACAGGGGGCGGCAATCAGCCCCAGCATTTT

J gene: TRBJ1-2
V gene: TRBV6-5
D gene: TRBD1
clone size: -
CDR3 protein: CASSGQGYYGYTF
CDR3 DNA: TGTGCCAGCAGTGGACAGGGTTACTATGGCTACACCTTC

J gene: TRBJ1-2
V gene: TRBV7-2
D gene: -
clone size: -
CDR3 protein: CASSWGRANYGYTF
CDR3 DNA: TGTGCCAGCAGCTGGGGGAGGGCGAACTATGGCTACACCTTC

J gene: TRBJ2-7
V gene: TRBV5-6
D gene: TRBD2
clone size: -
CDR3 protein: CASSTRLAGGPQSFYEQYF
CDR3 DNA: TGTGCCAGCAGCACTAGACTAGCGGGAGGCCCCCAATCCTTCTACGAGCAGTACTTC

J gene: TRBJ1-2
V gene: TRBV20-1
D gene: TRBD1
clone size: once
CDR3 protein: CSAWTGGGYTF
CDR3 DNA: TGCAGTGCTTGGACAGGCGGTGGCTACACCTTC

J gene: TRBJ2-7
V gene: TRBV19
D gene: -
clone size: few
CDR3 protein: CASSPLGQGGSREQYF
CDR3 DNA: TGTGCCAGTAGTCCTCTAGGACAGGGAGGGTCGCGGGAGCAGTACTTC

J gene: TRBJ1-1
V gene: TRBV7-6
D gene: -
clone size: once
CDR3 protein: CASSLGQNTEAFF
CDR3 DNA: TGTGCCAGCAGCTTGGGACAAAACACTGAAGCTTTCTTT

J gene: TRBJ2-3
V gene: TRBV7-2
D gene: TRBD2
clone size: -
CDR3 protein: CASSRAGDTQYF
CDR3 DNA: TGTGCCAGCAGCCGAGCGGGGGATACGCAGTATTTT

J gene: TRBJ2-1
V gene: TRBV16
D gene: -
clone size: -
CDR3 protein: CASSQQTRKVQQFF
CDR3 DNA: TGTGCCAGCAGCCAACAGACCAGGAAGGTGCAGCAGTTCTTC

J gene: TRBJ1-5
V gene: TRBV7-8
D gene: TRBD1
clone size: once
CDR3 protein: CASSLASRGISNQPQHF
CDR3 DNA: TGTGCCAGCAGCTTAGCCTCCAGGGGGATAAGCAATCAGCCCCAGCATTTT

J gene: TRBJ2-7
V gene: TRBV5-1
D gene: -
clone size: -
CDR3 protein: CASSPGVSYEQYF
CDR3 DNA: TGCGCCAGCAGCCCAGGGGTGTCCTACGAGCAGTACTTC

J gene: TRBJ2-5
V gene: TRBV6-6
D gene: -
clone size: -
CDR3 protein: CASNARQETQYF
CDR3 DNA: TGTGCCAGCAACGCGAGACAAGAGACCCAGTACTTC

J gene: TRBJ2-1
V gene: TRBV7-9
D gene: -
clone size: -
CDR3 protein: CASSLLGGLINNEQFF
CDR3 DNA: TGTGCCAGCAGCTTATTAGGCGGTTTAATTAACAATGAGCAGTTCTTC

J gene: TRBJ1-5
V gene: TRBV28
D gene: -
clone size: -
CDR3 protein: CASKTRQRGGNQPQHF
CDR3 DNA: TGTGCCAGCAAGACCAGACAGAGGGGAGGCAATCAGCCCCAGCATTTT